This TCR beta chain was recorded in a study of T cell repertoires in cytomegalovirus infection. TCRdb reprocessed the reads with MiXCR, giving one entry per CDR3 protein. The sample has roughly 150,000 distinct CDR3 sequences; about a quarter are singletons. This clonotype was seen many times. This CDR3 comprises 13 residues. The V gene lost 1 base and the J gene lost 5 bases, with 9 bases spanning the gap. The germline V gene encodes CDR1 SGHTA and CDR2 FQGNSA. The receptor's source is a human donor in good health (CMV status not recorded). Some clones in this sample may be carry-over from other donors' samples. The specimen was PBMCs. This chain joins TRBV7-2 and TRBJ2-7; TRBD2 might be the D (5 bases). The CDR3 nucleotides read TGTGCCAGCAGCTTAGACGTGACTAACGAGCAGTACTTC. Translating gives CASSLDVTNEQYF.